A selection of T cell receptor beta chains follows, all from one sample in a study of Ad26.COV2.S vaccination and SARS-CoV-2 variants. Generated by immunoSEQ multiplex PCR, the TCRdb table keeps only in-frame clones and is missing some. The sample carries approximately 350,000 clones, about 80% recorded once. Sample: peripheral blood, taken in a trial of Ad26.COV2.S vaccine versus placebo. These receptors came from a person aged 18 to 65 who received the Ad26.COV2.S COVID-19 vaccine or a placebo. CDR3s include the opening cysteine and the closing phenylalanine or tryptophan.

>TRBV7-8
CASSLTARAEYQPQHF
>TRBV7-2
CASSFRGSPLHF
>TRBV7-2
CASSPINGQLNTEAFF
>TRBV6-6
CASSYANSNQPQHF
>TRBV23-1
CASSPRAGYGYTF
>TRBV12-5
CASGRREAFF
>TRBV5-1
CASSLRGTGTSTNEQFF
>TRBV5-1
CASSLADRADTQYF
>TRBV5-1
CASSSRMASGYTF
>TRBV12-3/TRBV12-4
CASRWTAQETQYF
>TRBV6-2/TRBV6-3
CASSKKTSGGANTQYF
>TRBV3-1/TRBV3-2
CASSSYPRDRYNEQFF
>TRBV27
CASKRGRVGNQPQHF
>TRBV4-2
CASSHRGIAGGRLYEQYF
>TRBV5-4
CASLRGGEQFF
>TRBV6-4
CASRARDRGNTEAFF
>TRBV13
CASSPLGGTDTQYF
>TRBV28
CASSLSGPLTQYF
>TRBV6-1
CASSEWGAAEGYTF
>TRBV27
CASSSRQGYGNQPQHF
>TRBV7-2
CASSLAGQGWGEAFF
>TRBV27
CASRSAGELFF
>TRBV7-9
CASSPTGSWGELFF
>TRBV28
CASSLPGHQGDTQYF
>TRBV10-3
CAISGRGREQYF
>TRBV7-2
CASSAITETQYF
>TRBV28
CVVRGVGGYTF
>TRBV14
CASSQVHGSYEQYF
>TRBV7-8
CASSLRDSLYGYTF
>TRBV7-9
CASSSAGETQYF
>TRBV4-1
CASTRGAGGPRVGEQFF
>TRBV5-1
CASSPTSGRAPEQFF
>TRBV6-5
CASSYGARQPQHF
>TRBV6-2/TRBV6-3
CASSYTGFPQPQHF
>TRBV27
CASSPTDGSSYEQYF
>TRBV29-1
CSVEDITGNEKLFF
>TRBV7-2
CASSPGPETEAFF
>TRBV4-3
CASSQAPGGNEQFF
>TRBV2
CASSLDPTGTGTGELFF
>TRBV30
CAWDGTSYNEQFF
>TRBV29-1
CSVGPTGSTNEKLFF
>TRBV5-1
CASSLGPAGAFNEQFF
>TRBV11-3
CASSPRTGGTDEAFF
>TRBV5-1
CASSLMTRLTDTQYF
>TRBV6-5
CASSLTTDTQYF
>TRBV5-5
CASSPWTGAYEQYF
>TRBV3-1/TRBV3-2
CASSQVAGGKNEQFF
>TRBV24-1
CATSVHDTANEQFF
>TRBV3-1/TRBV3-2
CASSQDPWRLSTDTQYF
>TRBV4-2
CASSQSRGTYEQYF
>TRBV18
CASSRDRPSSYNSPLHF
>TRBV19
CASSTWDRSDTQYF
>TRBV7-9
CASSESSSWNIQYF
>TRBV4-1
CASSQDRVGGETQYF
>TRBV7-3
CASSLSGGSGGELFF